This TCR beta chain was identified during a study of T cell responses to AZD1222 COVID-19 vaccine. Notes on the study in general: Reportedly, close to half of spike-specific TCRs are directed against unmutated variant regions. CD4 TCRs covered the whole spike, strongest at regions 160-218 and 743-854.

Unmatched junction bases numbered 10, after V lost 4 bases and J lost 8 bases. The CDR3 has 15 residues. The germline V gene encodes CDR1 MNHEY and CDR2 SVGEGT. Clones were read by immunoSEQ multiplex PCR, and TCRdb kept only the in-frame ones, dropping some. The sample consists of about 95,000 clones, less than 90% of them appearing once. Details on this clone: Its antigen is unidentified.

Sequenced material: peripheral blood, taken on day 0 of AZD1222 vaccination. The TCR was taken from an adult in good health. This chain connects TRBV6-2 or TRBV6-3 to TRBJ1-4, with TRBD1 matching 7 bases. The CDR3 bases are TGTGCCAGCAGTTCCGCCACCGGACAGGCCGAAAAACTGTTTTTT. It specifies CASSSATGQAEKLFF.